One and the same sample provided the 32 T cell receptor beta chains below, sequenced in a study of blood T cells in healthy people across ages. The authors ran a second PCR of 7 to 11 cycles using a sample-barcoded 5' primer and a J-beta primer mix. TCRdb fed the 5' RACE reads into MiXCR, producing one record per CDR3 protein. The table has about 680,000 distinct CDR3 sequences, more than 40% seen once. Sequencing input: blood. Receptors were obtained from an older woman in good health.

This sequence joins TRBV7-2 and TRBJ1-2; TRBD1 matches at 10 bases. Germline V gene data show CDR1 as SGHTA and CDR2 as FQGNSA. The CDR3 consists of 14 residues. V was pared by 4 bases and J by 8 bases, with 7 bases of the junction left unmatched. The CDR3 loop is CASSSLRTGGGYTF. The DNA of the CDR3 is TGTGCCAGCAGCTCCCTTAGGACAGGGGGGGGCTACACCTTC.

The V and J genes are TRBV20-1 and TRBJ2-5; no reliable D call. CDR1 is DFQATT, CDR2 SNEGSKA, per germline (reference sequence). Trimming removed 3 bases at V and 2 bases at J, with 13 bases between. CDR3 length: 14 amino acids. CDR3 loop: CSASSEAAQETQYF. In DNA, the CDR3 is TGCAGTGCTAGCTCTGAAGCCGCACAAGAGACCCAGTACTTC.

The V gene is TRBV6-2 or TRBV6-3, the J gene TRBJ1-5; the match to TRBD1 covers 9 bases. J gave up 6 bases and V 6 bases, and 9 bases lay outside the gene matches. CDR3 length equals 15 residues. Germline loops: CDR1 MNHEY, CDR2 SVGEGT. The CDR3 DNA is TGTGCCAGCAGCTACAGGGGGCCGGCGGGTCAGCCCCAGCATTTT. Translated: CASSYRGPAGQPQHF.

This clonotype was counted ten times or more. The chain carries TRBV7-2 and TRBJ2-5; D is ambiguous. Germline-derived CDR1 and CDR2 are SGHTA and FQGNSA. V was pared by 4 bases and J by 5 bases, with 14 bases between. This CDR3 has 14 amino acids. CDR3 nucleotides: TGTGCCAGCAGCTACCCCCAGGAGTTTGAGACCCAGTACTTC. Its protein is CASSYPQEFETQYF.

CDR3 region: CSAGLTGGNEQFF. For the CDR3, the DNA is TGCAGTGCTGGACTTACAGGGGGAAATGAGCAGTTCTTC. V is TRBV20-1 and J is TRBJ2-1, with 8 positions matching TRBD1. Germline V gene lookup returns CDR1 DFQATT and CDR2 SNEGSKA (reference sequence). The CDR3 has 13 amino acids. The junction had 7 bases not matched to a gene; V was cut back by 5 bases and J by 7 bases.

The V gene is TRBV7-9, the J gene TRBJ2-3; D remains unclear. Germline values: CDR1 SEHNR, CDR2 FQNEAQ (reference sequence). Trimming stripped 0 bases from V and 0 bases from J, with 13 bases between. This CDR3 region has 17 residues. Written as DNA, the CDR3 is TGTGCCAGCAGCTTAGCTCATCCATCAAGGAGCACAGATACGCAGTATTTT. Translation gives CASSLAHPSRSTDTQYF.

Written as DNA, the CDR3 is TGCAGCGTTGCCCTGTGGCAGGGTGCGCAGTATTTT. It yields the protein CSVALWQGAQYF. The rearrangement uses TRBV29-1 and TRBJ2-3; D might be TRBD1 (5 bases). With 4 bases removed from V and 10 bases from J, the gap between germline ends came to 15 bases. Germline V lookup: CDR1 SQVTM, CDR2 ANQGSEA. The CDR3 loop spans 12 amino acids.

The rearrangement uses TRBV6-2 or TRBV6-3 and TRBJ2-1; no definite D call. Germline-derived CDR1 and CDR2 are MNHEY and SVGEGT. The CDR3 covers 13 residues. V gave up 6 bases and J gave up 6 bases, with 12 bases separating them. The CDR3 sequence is CASRYLGANEQFF. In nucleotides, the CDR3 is TGTGCCAGCAGGTACCTAGGCGCCAATGAGCAGTTCTTC.

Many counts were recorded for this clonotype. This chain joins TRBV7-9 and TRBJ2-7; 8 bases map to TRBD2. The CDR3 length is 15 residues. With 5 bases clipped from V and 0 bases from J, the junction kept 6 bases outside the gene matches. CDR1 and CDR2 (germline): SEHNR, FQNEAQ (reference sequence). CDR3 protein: CASSPAGDGSYEQYF. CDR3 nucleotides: TGTGCCAGCAGCCCAGCGGGAGATGGCTCCTACGAGCAGTACTTC. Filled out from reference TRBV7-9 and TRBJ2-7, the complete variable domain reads DTGVSQNPRHKITKRGQNVTFRCDPISEHNRLYWYRQTLGQGPEFLTYFQNEAQLEKSRLLSDRFSAERPKGSFSTLEIQRTEQGDSAMYLCASSPAGDGSYEQYFGPGTRLTVT.

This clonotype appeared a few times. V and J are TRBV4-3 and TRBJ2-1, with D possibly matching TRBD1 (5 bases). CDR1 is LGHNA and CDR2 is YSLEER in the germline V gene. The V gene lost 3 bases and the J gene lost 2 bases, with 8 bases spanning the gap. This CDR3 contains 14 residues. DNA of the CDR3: TGCGCCAGCAGCCAGGACATAGCCTACAATGAGCAGTTCTTC. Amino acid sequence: CASSQDIAYNEQFF.

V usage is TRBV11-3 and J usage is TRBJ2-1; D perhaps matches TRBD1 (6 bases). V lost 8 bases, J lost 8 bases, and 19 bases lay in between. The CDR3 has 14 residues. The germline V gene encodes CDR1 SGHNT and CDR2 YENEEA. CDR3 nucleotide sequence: TGTGCCAGCGCCCTCCGAGGGACACGAGATGAGCAGTTCTTC. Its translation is CASALRGTRDEQFF.

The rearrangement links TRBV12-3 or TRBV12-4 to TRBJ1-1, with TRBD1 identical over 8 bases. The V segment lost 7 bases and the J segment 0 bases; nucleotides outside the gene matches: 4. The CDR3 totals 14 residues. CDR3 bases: TGTGCCAGCATTCTGACAGGGGTGAACACTGAAGCTTTCTTT. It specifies CASILTGVNTEAFF.

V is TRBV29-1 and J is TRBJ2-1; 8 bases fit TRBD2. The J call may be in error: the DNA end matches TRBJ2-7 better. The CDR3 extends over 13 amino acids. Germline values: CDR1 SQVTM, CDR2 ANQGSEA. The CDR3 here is CSGTTSAYNEQYF. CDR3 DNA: TGCAGCGGAACGACTAGCGCTTACAATGAGCAGTACTTC.

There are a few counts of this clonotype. The CDR3 DNA sequence: TGTGCCAGCAGCCGGACCCACTACAATGAGCAGTTCTTC. Its translation: CASSRTHYNEQFF. The chain employs TRBV11-2 and TRBJ2-1; D is unresolved. Trimming pared 5 bases from V and 3 bases from J, leaving 8 bases between. CDR3 size: 13 residues. CDR1 is SGHAT and CDR2 is FQNNGV in the germline V gene.

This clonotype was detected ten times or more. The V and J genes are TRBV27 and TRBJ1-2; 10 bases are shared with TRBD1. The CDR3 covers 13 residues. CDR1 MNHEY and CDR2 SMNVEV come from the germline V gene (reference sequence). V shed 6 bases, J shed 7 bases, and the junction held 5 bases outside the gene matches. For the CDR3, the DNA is TGTGCCAGCAGAGTGGGACAGGGGTGTGGCTACACCTTC. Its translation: CASRVGQGCGYTF.

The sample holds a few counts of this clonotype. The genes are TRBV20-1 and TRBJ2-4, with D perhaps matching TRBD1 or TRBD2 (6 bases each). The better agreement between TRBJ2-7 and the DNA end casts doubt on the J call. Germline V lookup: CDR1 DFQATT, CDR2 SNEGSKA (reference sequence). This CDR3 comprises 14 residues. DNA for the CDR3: TGCAGTGCTAGAGATCTAGGGGGGCCCTACGAGCAGTACTTC. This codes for CSARDLGGPYEQYF.

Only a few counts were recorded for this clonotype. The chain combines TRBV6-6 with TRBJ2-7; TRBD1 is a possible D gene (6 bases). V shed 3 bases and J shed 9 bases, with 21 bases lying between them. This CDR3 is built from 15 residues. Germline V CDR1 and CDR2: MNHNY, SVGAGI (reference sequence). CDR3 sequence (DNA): TGTGCCAGCAGTTATAGGGACAAGGTCTCGGGTTGGCAGTACTTC. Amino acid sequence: CASSYRDKVSGWQYF.

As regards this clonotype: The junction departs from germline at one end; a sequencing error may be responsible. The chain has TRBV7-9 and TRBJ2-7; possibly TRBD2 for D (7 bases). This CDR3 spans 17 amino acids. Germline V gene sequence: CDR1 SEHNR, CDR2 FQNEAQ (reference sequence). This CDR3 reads CASSRTRLFAGDYERYF. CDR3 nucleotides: TGTGCCAGCAGCCGGACACGCCTATTTGCAGGGGACTACGAGCGGTACTTC.

For the CDR3, the DNA is TGTGCCAGCAGTTTCGAGGACGCTGAAGCTTTCTTT. This gives the protein CASSFEDAEAFF. The chain employs TRBV28 and TRBJ1-1, with D uncertain. Germline CDR1 is MDHEN and CDR2 is SYDVKM. The CDR3 covers 12 residues. The V gene lost 3 bases and the J gene lost 6 bases, with 8 bases spanning the gap.

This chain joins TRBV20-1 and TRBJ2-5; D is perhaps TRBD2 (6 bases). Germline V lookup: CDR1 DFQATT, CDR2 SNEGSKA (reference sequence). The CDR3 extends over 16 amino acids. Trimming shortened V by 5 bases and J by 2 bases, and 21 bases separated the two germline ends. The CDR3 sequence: CSAPPWGGGPQETQYF. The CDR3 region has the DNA TGCAGTGCTCCCCCCTGGGGCGGAGGGCCTCAAGAGACCCAGTACTTC.

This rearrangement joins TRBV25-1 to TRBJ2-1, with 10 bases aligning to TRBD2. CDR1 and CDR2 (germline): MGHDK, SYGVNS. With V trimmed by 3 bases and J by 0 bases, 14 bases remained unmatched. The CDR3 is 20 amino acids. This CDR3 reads CASSDPGASGSIDSYNEQFF. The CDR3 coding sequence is TGTGCCAGCAGTGATCCCGGGGCTAGCGGGAGTATCGACTCCTACAATGAGCAGTTCTTC. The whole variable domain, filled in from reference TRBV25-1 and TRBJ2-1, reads EADIYQTPRYLVIGTGKKITLECSQTMGHDKMYWYQQDPGMELHLIHYSYGVNSTEKGDLSSESTVSRIRTEHFPLTLESARPSHTSQYLCASSDPGASGSIDSYNEQFFGPGTRLTVL.

The CDR3 reads CASSQERRTNASSGNTIYF. The CDR3 region has the DNA TGTGCCAGCAGCCAAGAACGAAGGACGAATGCCTCCTCTGGAAACACCATATATTTT. The chain employs TRBV14 and TRBJ1-3, with D uncertain. CDR3 length: 19 residues. Germline values: CDR1 SGHDN, CDR2 FVKESK. The ends were cut back, 0 bases at V and 0 bases at J, with 18 bases in the middle.

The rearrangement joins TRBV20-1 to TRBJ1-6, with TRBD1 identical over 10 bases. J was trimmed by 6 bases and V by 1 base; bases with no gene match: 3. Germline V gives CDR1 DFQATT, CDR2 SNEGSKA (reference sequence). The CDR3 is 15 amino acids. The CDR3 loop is CSARGRDRGNSPLHF. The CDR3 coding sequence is TGCAGTGCTAGAGGCCGGGACAGGGGTAATTCACCCCTCCACTTT.

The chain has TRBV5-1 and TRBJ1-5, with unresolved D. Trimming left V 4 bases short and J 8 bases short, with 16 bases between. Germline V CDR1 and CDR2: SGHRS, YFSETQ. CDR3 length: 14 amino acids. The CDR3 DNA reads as TGCGCCAGCAGCCCCGACACCGGAAGAAAGCCCCAGCATTTT. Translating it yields CASSPDTGRKPQHF.

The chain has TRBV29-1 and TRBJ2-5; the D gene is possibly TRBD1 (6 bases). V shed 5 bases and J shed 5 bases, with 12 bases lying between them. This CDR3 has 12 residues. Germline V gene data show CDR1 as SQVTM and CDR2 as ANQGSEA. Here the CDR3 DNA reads TGCAGCGTTCTGCAGGGGAGCGAGACCCAGTACTTC. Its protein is CSVLQGSETQYF.

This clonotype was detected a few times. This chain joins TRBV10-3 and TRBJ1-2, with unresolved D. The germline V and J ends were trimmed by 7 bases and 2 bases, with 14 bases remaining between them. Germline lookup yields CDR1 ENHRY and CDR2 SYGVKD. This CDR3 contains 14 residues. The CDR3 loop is CAIMAGDLNYGYTF. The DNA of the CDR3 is TGTGCCATCATGGCAGGAGACCTAAACTATGGCTACACCTTC.

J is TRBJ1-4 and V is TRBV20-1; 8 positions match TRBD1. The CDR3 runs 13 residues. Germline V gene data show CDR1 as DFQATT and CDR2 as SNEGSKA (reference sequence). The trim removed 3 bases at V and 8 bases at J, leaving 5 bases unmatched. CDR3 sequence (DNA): TGCAGTGCTAGGTTATCAGGGGGCGAAAAACTGTTTTTT. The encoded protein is CSARLSGGEKLFF.

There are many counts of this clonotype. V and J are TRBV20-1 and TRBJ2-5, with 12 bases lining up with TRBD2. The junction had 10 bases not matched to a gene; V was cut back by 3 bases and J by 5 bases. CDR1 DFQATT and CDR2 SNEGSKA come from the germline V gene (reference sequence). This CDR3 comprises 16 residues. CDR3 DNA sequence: TGCAGTGCTAGGAGGGCAGGACTAGCGGGACAGGAGACCCAGTACTTC. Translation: CSARRAGLAGQETQYF.

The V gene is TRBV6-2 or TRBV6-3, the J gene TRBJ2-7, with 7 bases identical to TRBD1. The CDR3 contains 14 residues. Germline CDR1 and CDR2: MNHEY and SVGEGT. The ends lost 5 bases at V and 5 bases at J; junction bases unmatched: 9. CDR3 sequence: CASSEGAMPHEQYF. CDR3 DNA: TGTGCCAGCAGTGAGGGGGCGATGCCCCACGAGCAGTACTTC.

CDR3 DNA: TGCAGTGCTAGATTTATCAGTTCACCCCTCCACTTT. Protein product: CSARFISSPLHF. The chain recombines TRBV20-1 with TRBJ1-6; D is unclear. CDR1 DFQATT and CDR2 SNEGSKA come from the germline V gene (reference sequence). The CDR3 has 12 amino acids. V was clipped by 2 bases and J by 9 bases, with 8 bases between them.

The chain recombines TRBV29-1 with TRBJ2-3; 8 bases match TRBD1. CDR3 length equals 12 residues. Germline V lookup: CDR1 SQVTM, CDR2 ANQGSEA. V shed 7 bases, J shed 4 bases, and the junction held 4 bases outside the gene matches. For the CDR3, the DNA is TGCAGCGAGATACAGGGGGCAGATACGCAGTATTTT. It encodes CSEIQGADTQYF.

In DNA form, the CDR3 reads TGCAGTGCTAGAGATTTTTACCCATCCAGGGTTGAGCAGTTCTTC. Its translation: CSARDFYPSRVEQFF. V and J are TRBV20-1 and TRBJ2-1, with D possibly TRBD1 on 5 matching bases. The CDR3 totals 15 residues. V shed 0 bases and J shed 9 bases, with 18 bases lying between them. Germline lookup yields CDR1 DFQATT and CDR2 SNEGSKA (reference sequence).